A single sample gave rise to the 6 T cell receptor beta chains below, sequenced in a study of post-analysis software for immune sequencing data (dated by TCRdb to 2014 to 2015). The study at large found these results: A handful of TRBV segments, including TRBV5-6, TRBV5-1 and TRBV20-1, were significantly more frequent in patients than controls.

The library was generated by PCR. Sequencing used an Illumina HiSeq 2500. Unique molecular identifiers were incorporated into TCR beta cDNA libraries to reduce PCR and sequencing biases. Through fastp at Q25 and MiXCR, TCRdb rebuilt clones from the public reads, retaining in-frame beta chains. Each entry merges the rows of one CDR3 protein and shows their most common DNA and genes. Here the sample has about 430,000 distinct CDR3 sequences; approximately 42% occur a single time. Roughly 8.2% of the sample comes from the top ten. The antigens for these receptors are not known. Source material: blood. These TCRs come from a girl aged 2 to 10 with multiple sclerosis.

The chain couples TRBV5-5 to TRBJ2-7; D not certain. Germline V gene data show CDR1 as SGHKS and CDR2 as YYEKEE (reference sequence). The CDR3 contains 14 residues. The ends were cut back, 1 base at V and 5 bases at J, with 13 bases in the middle. CDR3 region: CASSLSPRFHEQYF. In DNA, the CDR3 is TGTGCCAGCAGCTTGTCCCCCAGATTCCACGAGCAGTACTTC.

The chain recombines TRBV28 with TRBJ2-5; TRBD2 is a possible D gene (6 bases). V lost 5 bases and J 4 bases, leaving 14 bases between the germline ends. The CDR3 sequence is 14 residues long. Looked up from germline, CDR1 is MDHEN and CDR2 is SYDVKM. CDR3 residues: CASSTTMEGETQYF. The CDR3 nucleotides read TGTGCCAGCAGTACCACGATGGAGGGAGAGACCCAGTACTTC.

The chain is built from TRBV10-3 and TRBJ2-7; D is perhaps TRBD2 (6 bases). The CDR3 is made up of 14 amino acids. Germline lookup yields CDR1 ENHRY and CDR2 SYGVKD. V was shortened by 0 bases and J by 3 bases, with 9 bases between the two germline ends. Here the CDR3 DNA reads TGTGCCATCAGTGAGTCGGAGGGCTACTACGAGCAGTACTTC. Its translation is CAISESEGYYEQYF.

The V gene is TRBV7-9, the J gene TRBJ1-4; 9 bases are a match to TRBD1. This CDR3 is 16 amino acids long. Germline loops: CDR1 SEHNR, CDR2 FQNEAQ (reference sequence). The ends lost 6 bases at V and 0 bases at J; junction bases unmatched: 5. As DNA, the CDR3 is TGTGCCAGCAGTCAACAGGGGGCCACAACTAATGAAAAACTGTTTTTT. Translating it yields CASSQQGATTNEKLFF.

The chain employs TRBV14 and TRBJ2-1; TRBD2 agrees at 10 bases. J was trimmed by 8 bases and V by 6 bases; bases with no gene match: 7. There are 14 residues in the CDR3. The germline V gene has CDR1 SGHDN and CDR2 FVKESK. The CDR3 loop reads CASSFQRGGYEQFF. CDR3 sequence (DNA): TGTGCCAGCAGTTTCCAGCGGGGGGGCTATGAGCAGTTCTTC. Complete variable domain (other parts from reference TRBV14 and TRBJ2-1): EAGVTQFPSHSVIEKGQTVTLRCDPISGHDNLYWYRRVMGKEIKFLLHFVKESKQDESGMPNNRFLAERTGGTYSTLKVQPAELEDSGVYFCASSFQRGGYEQFFGPGTRLTVL.

With regard to this clonotype: A read error may account for a junction end that differs from germline. This CDR3 is CDSSYDRGPNQPQHF. The CDR3 DNA reads TGTGACAGCAGTTACGACAGGGGACCGAATCAGCCCCAGCATTTT. The rearrangement joins TRBV6-5 to TRBJ1-5; 8 nucleotides align to TRBD1. This CDR3 has 15 amino acids. Germline CDR1 MNHEY, CDR2 SVGAGI.